This is a list of T cell receptor beta chains from one sample in a study of blood T cell repertoires in COVID-19. Sequencing used immunoSEQ multiplex PCR; TCRdb keeps in-frame clones, though not all of them. This sample yields around 200,000 clones, of which approximately 80% are seen a single time; approximately 7.1% belongs to the top ten. Sequencing used peripheral blood. All receptors come from a human donor in a cohort sampled during active COVID-19. Each CDR3 is given with its conserved first and last residue. The D gene is left open where the match is weak. Rows give clone size only sometimes, using once, few, many, or a class for an expanded clone.

TRBV5-1,NA,TRBJ2-1,NA,CASSPRTNRAEQFF,TGCGCCAGCAGCCCCAGGACCAACAGGGCTGAGCAGTTCTTC
TRBV6-5,NA,TRBJ1-4,once,CASRPAGNEKLFF,TGTGCCAGCAGACCTGCCGGGAATGAAAAACTGTTTTTT
TRBV18,TRBD1,TRBJ2-7,NA,CASSPGTGISHEQYF,TGTGCCAGCTCACCAGGGACAGGGATTAGCCACGAGCAGTACTTC
TRBV19,NA,TRBJ1-5,NA,CASSIGAATPIQPQHF,TGTGCCAGTAGTATAGGGGCCGCAACCCCCATTCAGCCCCAGCATTTT
TRBV7-2,NA,TRBJ1-1,NA,CASSLAWAFTEAFF,TGTGCCAGCAGCTTAGCTTGGGCTTTCACTGAAGCTTTCTTT
TRBV28,TRBD1,TRBJ1-2,NA,CASSQTGGQYYGYTF,TGTGCCAGCAGTCAAACAGGGGGCCAGTACTATGGCTACACCTTC
TRBV24-1,NA,TRBJ2-3,NA,CATSDRSADTQYF,TGTGCCACCAGTGACCGGAGCGCAGATACGCAGTATTTT
TRBV18,NA,TRBJ2-2,NA,CASSPSRGSGELFF,TGTGCCAGCTCACCATCACGGGGGTCCGGGGAGCTGTTTTTT
TRBV28,TRBD2,TRBJ2-2,NA,CASSFTSGFTGELFF,TGTGCCAGCAGTTTCACTAGCGGCTTCACCGGGGAGCTGTTTTTT
TRBV10-2,NA,TRBJ2-1,NA,CASSESPQTSYNEQFF,TGCGCCAGCAGTGAGAGCCCACAGACTAGCTACAATGAGCAGTTCTTC
TRBV6-6,NA,TRBJ1-2,once,CASTPGGLYGYTF,TGTGCCAGCACCCCTGGGGGCCTTTATGGCTACACCTTC
TRBV9,NA,TRBJ1-6,NA,CASSPTTGYNSPLHF,TGTGCCAGCAGTCCTACCACGGGCTATAATTCACCCCTCCACTTT
TRBV5-1,TRBD1,TRBJ1-1,NA,CASSLRDSKTGTEAFF,TGCGCCAGCAGCTTACGGGACAGCAAGACCGGCACTGAAGCTTTCTTT
TRBV12-3/TRBV12-4,NA,TRBJ1-1,NA,CASTNTGQIAAFF,TGTGCCAGCACGAACACAGGGCAGATTGCTGCTTTCTTT
TRBV6-5,TRBD1,TRBJ1-1,NA,CASSYPGQKAAFF,TGTGCCAGCAGCTATCCGGGACAGAAGGCAGCTTTCTTT
TRBV9,TRBD1,TRBJ2-7,NA,CASSVAGQGYEQYF,TGTGCCAGCAGCGTGGCGGGACAGGGCTACGAGCAGTACTTC
TRBV2,TRBD2,TRBJ2-1,NA,CAGRLAGGRQFF,TGTGCCGGCAGACTAGCGGGGGGCCGGCAGTTCTTC
TRBV7-9,TRBD2,TRBJ2-5,once,CASTVGTSVLYQETQYF,TGTGCCAGCACCGTGGGGACTAGCGTTTTGTACCAAGAGACCCAGTACTTC
TRBV7-8,TRBD2,TRBJ2-7,NA,CASSLGGGYEQYF,TGTGCCAGCAGCTTAGGGGGGGGTTACGAGCAGTACTTC
TRBV5-1,NA,TRBJ2-5,NA,CASSLQVAQTQYF,TGCGCCAGCAGCCTACAGGTGGCGCAGACCCAGTACTTC
TRBV6-6,NA,TRBJ1-1,NA,CASSYSSGQGFNAAFF,TGTGCCAGCAGTTACTCCTCCGGACAAGGATTCAATGCAGCTTTCTTT
TRBV19,TRBD1,TRBJ1-5,NA,CASTQGQRLNQPQHF,TGTGCCAGTACCCAGGGACAGCGGCTAAATCAGCCCCAGCATTTT
TRBV27,NA,TRBJ2-2,NA,CASSSIVQLNTGELFF,TGTGCCAGCAGTTCCATCGTACAGTTGAACACCGGGGAGCTGTTTTTT
TRBV19,TRBD1,TRBJ1-5,NA,CASSTGQGGYYSNQPQHF,TGTGCCAGTAGTACCGGACAGGGGGGATACTATAGCAATCAGCCCCAGCATTTT
TRBV4-1,TRBD2,TRBJ2-1,NA,CASSQASGLVDEQFF,TGCGCCAGCAGCCAAGCCTCGGGACTAGTTGATGAGCAGTTCTTC
TRBV2,TRBD1,TRBJ2-7,NA,CASNRDRGNYEQYF,TGTGCCAGCAACCGGGACAGGGGGAACTACGAGCAGTACTTC
TRBV18,NA,TRBJ1-2,NA,CASSPPGRGYGYTF,TGTGCCAGCTCACCACCCGGCAGGGGTTATGGCTACACCTTC
TRBV30,NA,TRBJ1-3,NA,CAWSADRFSGNTIYF,TGTGCCTGGAGTGCTGACAGGTTCTCTGGAAACACCATATATTTT
TRBV7-9,TRBD1,TRBJ1-1,NA,CASSPRQGRNTEAFF,TGTGCCAGCAGCCCCCGACAGGGGCGAAACACTGAAGCTTTCTTT
TRBV5-4,TRBD1,TRBJ2-7,NA,CASSLVGQGHEQYF,TGTGCCAGCAGCTTGGTGGGACAGGGCCACGAGCAGTACTTC
TRBV4-1,NA,TRBJ1-5,NA,CASSQNVGELRNQPQHF,TGCGCCAGCAGCCAGAATGTCGGGGAGTTAAGGAATCAGCCCCAGCATTTT
TRBV11-2,NA,TRBJ1-1,NA,CASSLLSTNTEAFF,TGTGCCAGCAGCTTATTGAGCACCAACACTGAAGCTTTCTTT
TRBV4-2,TRBD1,TRBJ1-1,NA,CASSLNRGQGGTEAFF,TGTGCCAGCAGCCTTAACCGGGGACAGGGGGGGACTGAAGCTTTCTTT
TRBV28,NA,TRBJ2-3,NA,CASRLGTDTQYF,TGTGCCAGCAGACTCGGGACAGATACGCAGTATTTT
TRBV7-2,TRBD2,TRBJ2-5,NA,CASSLLPRGELFETQYF,TGTGCCAGCAGCTTACTCCCCCGGGGGGAGCTATTTGAGACCCAGTACTTC
TRBV27,NA,TRBJ2-1,NA,CASSLSYSFNEQFF,TGTGCCAGCAGTTTATCATACAGTTTCAATGAGCAGTTCTTC
TRBV9,NA,TRBJ2-5,NA,CASSLTTGDGGTQYF,TGTGCCAGCAGTCTTACGACAGGCGATGGTGGGACCCAGTACTTC
TRBV19,TRBD1,TRBJ1-2,NA,CASSIPGQGVYGYTF,TGTGCCAGTAGTATCCCCGGACAGGGGGTGTATGGCTACACCTTC
TRBV6-5,NA,TRBJ1-1,NA,CASSYQGQDTEAFF,TGTGCCAGCAGCTACCAGGGGCAGGACACTGAAGCTTTCTTT
TRBV21-1,NA,TRBJ2-5,NA,CASSKAEERGGTQETQYF,TGTGCCAGCAGCAAAGCGGAGGAGCGGGGGGGAACGCAAGAGACCCAGTACTTC
TRBV12-2,NA,TRBJ2-7,NA,CASRLRGGDTYEQYF,TGTGCAAGTCGCCTACGTGGAGGGGATACCTACGAGCAGTACTTC
TRBV18,NA,TRBJ2-1,NA,CASSPRTDRYNEQFF,TGTGCCAGCTCACCCCGGACAGATCGGTACAATGAGCAGTTCTTC
TRBV4-2,NA,TRBJ2-7,NA,CASSLILRAEEDEQYF,TGTGCCAGCAGCCTCATACTGAGGGCGGAAGAGGACGAGCAGTACTTC